Presented here are 20 T cell receptor beta chains from one specimen sequenced in a study of identical twins. TCRdb itself ran the 5' RACE reads through MiXCR, one entry per CDR3 protein. The data show 690,000 or so distinct CDR3 sequences, 8.6% seen once. The same specimen was also included in a second study, on yellow fever vaccine responses in identical twins.

The sample consisted of PBMCs. The receptors were sampled from a woman aged 18-30 years in good health.

This chain connects TRBV6-2 or TRBV6-3 to TRBJ2-7, with 7 bases that match TRBD1. Trimming removed 2 bases from V and 1 base from J; junction bases left unmatched: 11. CDR1 and CDR2 (germline): MNHEY, SVGEGT. CDR3 length: 17 amino acids. CDR3 amino acids: CASSYVGIRDSSYEQYF. CDR3 nucleotide sequence: TGTGCCAGCAGTTACGTCGGGATAAGGGACAGTTCCTACGAGCAGTACTTC.

Only a few counts were recorded for this clonotype. The chain recombines TRBV9 with TRBJ1-1; the match to TRBD1 covers 8 bases. Trimming cost V 3 bases and J 1 base; bases outside gene matches: 5. CDR1 and CDR2 (germline): SGDLS, YYNGEE. CDR3 length: 15 amino acids. The CDR3 region has the DNA TGTGCCAGCAGCGCTATACAGGGGGGGAACACTGAAGCTTTCTTT. Protein sequence: CASSAIQGGNTEAFF.

This clonotype was seen a few times. The chain recombines TRBV20-1 with TRBJ2-1, with D possibly matching TRBD2 (6 bases). CDR3 length: 18 amino acids. Trimming pared 5 bases from V and 3 bases from J, leaving 26 bases between. CDR1 is DFQATT and CDR2 is SNEGSKA in the germline V gene (reference sequence). In nucleotides, the CDR3 is TGCAGTGCTCCCTTACCCCTCGGAGTCGGCGGGATCTACAATGAGCAGTTCTTC. This codes for CSAPLPLGVGGIYNEQFF.

The V gene is TRBV27, the J gene TRBJ2-7; TRBD2 matches 8 bases. Trimming at V came to 8 bases and at J to 2 bases, leaving 11 bases not matched to a gene. Germline values: CDR1 MNHEY, CDR2 SMNVEV (reference sequence). CDR3 length equals 15 residues. CDR3 region: CASATSGGGAYEQYF. DNA of the CDR3: TGTGCCAGCGCTACCTCGGGGGGGGGCGCCTACGAGCAGTACTTC.

This chain uses TRBV5-6 with TRBJ2-7; 7 nucleotides agree with TRBD1. Germline V lookup: CDR1 SGHDT, CDR2 YYEEEE. V gave up 4 bases and J gave up 2 bases; unmatched junction bases: 3. This CDR3 spans 13 amino acids. The DNA for the CDR3 is TGTGCCAGCAGCAAAGACAGGGCCTACGAGCAGTACTTC. Its translation: CASSKDRAYEQYF.

This clonotype came up a few times. The chain couples TRBV6-1 to TRBJ1-1; 7 bases map to TRBD1. The germline CDR1 and CDR2 sequences are MNHNS and SASEGT. This CDR3 has 17 residues. V was clipped by 7 bases and J by 0 bases; unmatched bases: 14. The CDR3 loop is CASKHTRQGFMNTEAFF. Written as DNA, the CDR3 is TGTGCCAGCAAACATACACGACAGGGTTTTATGAACACTGAAGCTTTCTTT.

This clonotype was observed a few times. The chain carries TRBV5-1 and TRBJ2-7; tentatively, D is TRBD1 or TRBD2 (6 bases each). This CDR3 spans 15 amino acids. V lost 5 bases and J lost 2, with 17 bases in between. Germline V gene data show CDR1 as SGHRS and CDR2 as YFSETQ. The CDR3 sequence: CASSLRPGEAYEQYF. The CDR3 nucleotides read TGCGCCAGCAGTCTTCGGCCAGGGGAGGCCTACGAGCAGTACTTC.

This clonotype showed up just a few times. The CDR3 bases are TGTGCCAGCAGTTTAATTGTGGGAGGGAACACTGAAGCTTTCTTT. This gives the protein CASSLIVGGNTEAFF. This chain joins TRBV12-3 or TRBV12-4 and TRBJ1-1; unclear D gene. V shed 2 bases and J shed 1 base, with 11 bases lying between them. The CDR3 is 15 residues long.

V is TRBV29-1 and J is TRBJ2-1; D may be TRBD1 (6 bases). V gave up 7 bases and J gave up 0 bases, with 19 bases separating them. CDR1 SQVTM and CDR2 ANQGSEA come from the germline V gene. The CDR3 contains 16 residues. The DNA for the CDR3 is TGCAGCGCCCTCGATGGGGGCTATTTCTCCTACAATGAGCAGTTCTTC. Its translation is CSALDGGYFSYNEQFF.

In its sample, this clonotype was seen a few times. The V and J genes are TRBV7-2 and TRBJ1-3, with 8 positions matching TRBD1. CDR3 length: 15 residues. Per the germline V gene, CDR1 is SGHTA and CDR2 is FQGNSA. Losses at the gene ends were 2 bases for V and 3 bases for J; bases not matched to a gene: 3. DNA of the CDR3: TGTGCCAGCAGCTTAACAGGGGGATATGGAAACACCATATATTTT. Translated, it gives CASSLTGGYGNTIYF.

CDR3 nucleotides: TGCGCCAGCAGCCAAGATCGTGAGGGATTGGAGACCCAGTACTTC. Translated, it gives CASSQDREGLETQYF. The rearrangement joins TRBV4-3 to TRBJ2-5, with D perhaps matching TRBD2 (5 bases). Trimming left V 0 bases short and J 5 bases short, with 13 bases between. Germline loops: CDR1 LGHNA, CDR2 YSLEER. There are 15 residues in the CDR3.

The chain has TRBV6-2 or TRBV6-3 and TRBJ1-2; the D gene is possibly TRBD1 (5 bases). The V end lost 6 bases, the J end lost 6 bases, and 11 bases lay between the germline ends. Germline values: CDR1 MNHEY, CDR2 SVGEGT. This CDR3 is 12 amino acids long. CDR3 in DNA: TGTGCCAGCAGAACCGGGGCAAATGGCTACACCTTC. It specifies CASRTGANGYTF.

This clonotype has only a few counts. The gene calls are TRBV3-1 and TRBJ2-7, with D possibly matching TRBD1 (5 bases). Trimming took off 4 bases at V and 2 bases at J, with 18 bases between the two ends. Germline assignment: CDR1 LGHDT and CDR2 YNNKEL (reference sequence). The CDR3 extends over 16 amino acids. The CDR3, as DNA: TGTGCCAGCAGCCTCAATACGGACACCCGGACCTACGAGCAGTACTTC. This translates into CASSLNTDTRTYEQYF.

This chain joins TRBV20-1 and TRBJ2-2; unclear D gene. V lost 0 bases and J lost 6, with 8 bases in between. Germline values: CDR1 DFQATT, CDR2 SNEGSKA (reference sequence). This CDR3 contains 13 residues. The CDR3: CSARDLIPGELFF. CDR3 sequence (DNA): TGCAGTGCTAGAGATTTGATTCCCGGGGAGCTGTTTTTT.

This clonotype was seen only a few times. V is TRBV3-1 and J is TRBJ1-3; D ambiguous. Germline CDR1 reads LGHDT; CDR2 reads YNNKEL (reference sequence). V was clipped by 3 bases and J by 0 bases, with 6 bases between them. The CDR3 totals 14 residues. CDR3 amino acids: CASSQRYSGNTIYF. The CDR3 nucleotides read TGTGCCAGCAGCCAGAGATACTCTGGAAACACCATATATTTT.

This clonotype was detected many times. The rearrangement links TRBV12-3 or TRBV12-4 to TRBJ1-2; TRBD1 matches at 10 bases. This CDR3 spans 16 amino acids. With V trimmed by 2 bases and J by 8 bases, 11 bases remained unmatched. The chain's CDR3 is CASSLPPGQGLPGYTF. The CDR3 nucleotides are TGTGCCAGCAGTTTACCCCCGGGACAGGGGCTCCCGGGCTACACCTTC.

This clonotype has more than one count but fewer than ten. The chain is built from TRBV12-3 or TRBV12-4 and TRBJ2-2; D may be TRBD1 (6 bases). There are 16 residues in the CDR3. Trimming stripped 4 bases from V and 1 base from J, with 13 bases between. The CDR3 is CASSSGQNQNTGELFF. CDR3 sequence (DNA): TGTGCCAGCAGTTCCGGACAGAACCAGAACACCGGGGAGCTGTTTTTT.

This chain uses TRBV7-9 with TRBJ2-2; TRBD1 might be the D (6 bases). The CDR3 extends over 16 amino acids. In germline, CDR1 is SEHNR, CDR2 FQNEAQ (reference sequence). Trimming took off 2 bases at V and 6 bases at J, with 16 bases between the two ends. The CDR3 spells CASSLTKGSGAGELFF. The CDR3 bases are TGTGCCAGCAGCTTAACGAAGGGCTCAGGGGCCGGGGAGCTGTTTTTT.

This clonotype was seen ten or more times. This chain connects TRBV12-3 or TRBV12-4 to TRBJ1-5; 7 bases are shared with TRBD1. The CDR3 consists of 14 residues. Trimming cost V 0 bases and J 7 bases; bases outside gene matches: 3. The CDR3 loop is CASSLAGGRQPQHF. The CDR3 DNA is TGTGCCAGCAGTTTAGCAGGGGGCAGACAGCCCCAGCATTTT.

This clonotype was detected only once. A much bigger clone sits one base away, suggesting this may be a read error. The rearrangement joins TRBV12-3 or TRBV12-4 to TRBJ1-6, with 8 bases that match TRBD1. The V and J ends lost 10 bases and 8 bases, in that order; junction bases with no gene match: 7. This CDR3 contains 13 residues. The CDR3 here is CAIRTGWDSPLHF. The CDR3 DNA reads as TGTGCCATCCGGACAGGGTGGGATTCACCCCTCCACTTT.